This T cell receptor (beta chain) stems from a study of blood T cell repertoires in COVID-19. Study in general: Acute and convalescent COVID-19 samples came from the United States, Italy and Spain. Nucleic acid was either cDNA or gDNA, and it came from T cells, B-cell-depleted T cells, or PBMCs.

As handled by the study authors: For nucleated cells, counts were estimated from reference gene primer amplification. This table comes from immunoSEQ multiplex PCR, and its TCRdb copy is limited to in-frame clones, with some not included. V and J calls and clone size are copied from that table; D and trimming were computed from the DNA. The table has some 190,000 clones, 88% seen once; the top ten hold approximately 4.4%. This clonotype was sampled from a human donor in a cohort sampled during active COVID-19. Sequencing was performed on peripheral blood.

In nucleotides, the CDR3 is TGTGCCAGCAGCCGGGTGGGGACAGGGAGCACCGGGGAGCTGTTTTTT. Translating it yields CASSRVGTGSTGELFF. The chain employs TRBV9 and TRBJ2-2; 9 positions agree with TRBD1. Germline CDR1 is SGDLS and CDR2 is YYNGEE. V lost 4 bases to trimming and J lost 4 bases; unmatched junction nucleotides: 8. This CDR3 spans 16 amino acids.